A single sample is the source of the 6 T cell receptor beta chains below, sequenced in a study of shared clonotypes between healthy human individuals. Profiling relied on immunoSEQ multiplex PCR, and the TCRdb table lists in-frame clones only, not all of them. The sample holds approximately 2.5 million clones, just over 90% seen once. Sequenced sample: naive CD4+ T cells sorted from blood. The subset denotes: CD45RA+ positively selected. The receptors derive from a man between 18 and 35 years old in good health.

The genes are TRBV18 and TRBJ1-1; TRBD1 aligns across 9 bases. CDR3 length: 14 amino acids. Germline-derived CDR1 and CDR2 are KGHSH and LQKENI. Germline trimming cut 6 bases from V and 4 bases from J; bases unmatched to any gene: 6. The CDR3 sequence: CASSQDRGATEAFF. For the CDR3, the DNA is TGTGCCAGCTCTCAGGACAGGGGAGCCACTGAAGCTTTCTTT.

This clone was seen a few times. This rearrangement joins TRBV18 to TRBJ1-1; 9 positions agree with TRBD1. The germline V gene has CDR1 KGHSH and CDR2 LQKENI. V lost 3 bases to trimming and J lost 7 bases; unmatched junction nucleotides: 0. The CDR3 consists of 12 residues. The CDR3 DNA follows: TGTGCCAGCTCACCGGACAGGGGTGAAGCTTTCTTT. Protein sequence: CASSPDRGEAFF.

V usage is TRBV5-8 and J usage is TRBJ2-2, with no clear D. The CDR3 consists of 15 residues. Trimming stripped 0 bases from V and 1 base from J, with 7 bases between. From germline, CDR1 is SGHTS and CDR2 YDEGEE. CDR3 bases: TGTGCCAGCAGCTTGGGGGCTGTGAACACCGGGGAGCTGTTTTTT. Amino acid sequence: CASSLGAVNTGELFF.

V gene TRBV7-2 combines with J gene TRBJ2-1; TRBD2 matches at 13 bases. The germline gives CDR1 SGHTA, CDR2 FQGNSA. The V gene end was trimmed by 3 bases and the J gene end by 9 bases; junction bases not matched to a gene: 5. This CDR3 is 15 amino acids long. The CDR3 region is CASSFGLAGEGEQFF. The DNA for the CDR3 is TGTGCCAGCAGCTTCGGACTAGCGGGAGAGGGTGAGCAGTTCTTC.

The J gene is TRBJ1-1, the V gene TRBV4-1, with D possibly TRBD1 on 6 matching bases. The CDR3 sequence is 15 residues long. Per germline, CDR1 MGHRA and CDR2 YSYEKL. The V gene lost 2 bases and the J gene lost 0 bases, with 10 bases spanning the gap. CDR3 loop: CASSQQDSLNTEAFF. CDR3 nucleotide sequence: TGCGCCAGCAGCCAACAGGACAGCCTGAACACTGAAGCTTTCTTT.

The chain couples TRBV15 to TRBJ1-2; a possible D gene is TRBD1 (6 bases). The CDR3 totals 14 residues. Trimming took 1 base from V and 4 from J, leaving 10 bases between them. CDR1 and CDR2 (germline): LNHNV, YYDKDF (reference sequence). CDR3 sequence reads: CATSRVGQLYGYTF. CDR3 coding DNA: TGTGCCACCAGCAGAGTAGGACAGCTCTATGGCTACACCTTC.